The rows below give T cell receptor beta chains drawn from one sample of a study of blood T cell repertoires in COVID-19. TCRdb's table, derived via immunoSEQ multiplex PCR, lists solely in-frame clones and lacks some. The sample carries 300,000 or so clones, around 87% recorded once. The sequencing input was peripheral blood. The origin of the receptors is a man in his fifties with active or convalescent COVID-19. Both conserved end residues are part of each CDR3. D genes are given only for firm matches. A clone size is listed for some rows: how often the clone was seen (once, few, many), or a class if it is expanded.

CDR3aa	CDR3nt	abundance	v_gene	j_gene	d_gene
CASSARGSSYNEQFF	TGTGCCAGCAGCGCCCGGGGGAGCTCCTACAATGAGCAGTTCTTC	-	TRBV7-7	TRBJ2-1	-
CATSDSLNTEAFF	TGTGCCACCAGTGATAGTCTAAACACTGAAGCTTTCTTT	-	TRBV24-1	TRBJ1-1	-
CASSPAPGGGNEKLFF	TGTGCCAGCAGTCCTGCGCCGGGCGGGGGTAATGAAAAACTGTTTTTT	-	TRBV28	TRBJ1-4	-
CASRTTSSGNTIYF	TGTGCCAGCAGAACTACGAGCTCTGGAAACACCATATATTTT	-	TRBV6-6	TRBJ1-3	-
CASSQEVSRSGNSPLHF	TGTGCCAGCAGCCAAGAGGTCAGTCGCTCGGGAAATTCACCCCTCCACTTT	-	TRBV4-2	TRBJ1-6	-
CSVGGTHSNQPQHF	TGCAGCGTTGGGGGGACACATAGCAATCAGCCCCAGCATTTT	-	TRBV29-1	TRBJ1-5	-
CASSLPRGGSGSGYEQYF	TGTGCCAGCAGCTTACCTCGCGGGGGGAGCGGGTCCGGGTACGAGCAGTACTTC	-	TRBV7-3	TRBJ2-7	TRBD2
CASSLNPLIYGYTF	TGTGCCAGCAGCTTAAATCCCCTAATCTATGGCTACACCTTC	few	TRBV5-4	TRBJ1-2	-
CASSQDGGESTQYF	TGTGCCAGCAGCCAAGACGGAGGGGAGAGTACGCAGTATTTT	-	TRBV3-1/TRBV3-2	TRBJ2-3	-
CSVEDGGDEQFF	TGCAGCGTTGAAGATGGAGGGGATGAGCAGTTCTTC	-	TRBV29-1	TRBJ2-1	-
CASSPAGTGMAKQYF	TGTGCCAGCTCACCGGCTGGTACAGGGATGGCGAAGCAGTACTTC	-	TRBV18	TRBJ2-7	-
CASSDQVTGSWRGYTF	TGTGCCAGTAGTGACCAGGTTACGGGATCCTGGAGAGGCTACACCTTC	once	TRBV19	TRBJ1-2	-
CASSPEMAEAFF	TGTGCCAGCAGCCCCGAGATGGCTGAAGCTTTCTTT	-	TRBV11-2	TRBJ1-1	-
CASSQETVKETQYF	TGTGCCAGCAGCCAAGAGACAGTAAAAGAGACCCAGTACTTC	-	TRBV3-1/TRBV3-2	TRBJ2-5	-
CASRNNRDRAYGYTF	TGTGCCAGCAGAAACAACCGGGACAGGGCCTATGGCTACACCTTC	-	TRBV7-9	TRBJ1-2	TRBD1
CAISQISDTQYF	TGTGCCATCAGTCAGATTTCAGATACGCAGTATTTT	-	TRBV10-3	TRBJ2-3	-
CASSFRAVVYEQYF	TGTGCCAGCAGCTTCAGGGCAGTAGTCTACGAGCAGTACTTC	-	TRBV7-9	TRBJ2-7	-
CASSNGQAFVRNEQFF	TGTGCCAGTAGTAATGGACAGGCCTTCGTCAGGAATGAGCAGTTCTTC	-	TRBV19	TRBJ2-1	TRBD1
CASNSWSGEQYF	TGTGCCAGCAACTCTTGGTCGGGCGAGCAGTACTTC	-	TRBV28	TRBJ2-7	-
CASSFLAGPEAFF	-	-	TRBV28	TRBJ1-1	-
CASSPSRPGIYGYTF	TGTGCCAGCAGCCCAAGCCGCCCAGGGATCTATGGCTACACCTTC	-	TRBV4-2	TRBJ1-2	-
CASLGAEAFF	TGTGCCTCGCTGGGAGCTGAAGCTTTCTTT	-	TRBV30	TRBJ1-1	-
CAWNPAWDYQETQYF	TGTGCCTGGAACCCCGCCTGGGACTATCAAGAGACCCAGTACTTC	-	TRBV30	TRBJ2-5	TRBD2